The present TCR beta chain was sequenced within a study of cytomegalovirus exposure and HLA in healthy donors. CDR1 is SGHAT and CDR2 is FQNNGV in the germline V gene. The germline V and J ends were trimmed by 2 bases and 8 bases, with 6 bases remaining between them. This CDR3 spans 12 amino acids. This clone was seen once. Its antigen is unidentified. The donors, nominally healthy at sampling, likely had unrecorded immune exposures. Study-wide results and caveats: Solely CMV serostatus was available to characterize immune exposure. Follow-up analysis later connected one missense variant in DCLRE1C with trimming of TCR beta V- and J-genes. In an earlier analysis, productive rearrangement rates for most beta V segments clustered near 87% or 30%.

PCR amplification relied on 60 Vbeta primers (plus 13 Jbeta primers). The protocol was immunoSEQ multiplex PCR, while the TCRdb copy is restricted to in-frame clones and leaves out a portion. The profile shows approximately 140,000 clones, over 65% of them singletons. The origin of this receptor is a male donor in good health and CMV-seronegative. The sequencing input was PBMCs. The chain has TRBV11-2 and TRBJ2-2; no clear D gene. The CDR3 here is CASSLMSGELFF. CDR3 bases: TGTGCCAGCAGCTTAATGTCTGGGGAGCTGTTTTTT.